Listed below are T cell receptor beta chains from one sample, sequenced in a study of blood T cell repertoires in COVID-19. Measured with immunoSEQ multiplex PCR; TCRdb has only the in-frame clones, and not every one. The data show 200,000 to 250,000 clones, about four fifths seen once. The sample was PBMCs or T cells enriched from blood (not recorded which). These receptors all come from a woman aged 40 to 50 who had been exposed to COVID-19. Both conserved end residues are part of each CDR3. Fields, in order: CDR3 DNA, CDR3 protein, clone size, D gene, J gene, V gene. The D gene is left open where the match is weak. The size of a clone is reported for some rows only, either as once, few or many, or as a class for expanded clones.

CDR3nt: TGTGCCAGCAGCCCCACGGACAGGGGATCCTACAATGAGCAGTTCTTC
CDR3aa: CASSPTDRGSYNEQFF
abundance: NA
d_gene: TRBD1
j_gene: TRBJ2-1
v_gene: TRBV4-2

CDR3nt: TGTGCCAGCAGCATAGGGGCTAGCGGGGGGCCCCTACAAGAGACCCAGTACTTC
CDR3aa: CASSIGASGGPLQETQYF
abundance: NA
d_gene: TRBD2
j_gene: TRBJ2-5
v_gene: TRBV7-2

CDR3nt: TGTGCCAGCAGCGTAGTTGGTGGGACTAGCGAGGAGACCCAGTACTTC
CDR3aa: CASSVVGGTSEETQYF
abundance: NA
d_gene: TRBD2
j_gene: TRBJ2-5
v_gene: TRBV9

CDR3nt: TGTGCCAGCAGTATGCGGGACAGGGAGAGTTCCGGGGAGCTGTTTTTT
CDR3aa: CASSMRDRESSGELFF
abundance: NA
d_gene: TRBD1
j_gene: TRBJ2-2
v_gene: TRBV2

CDR3nt: TGCGCCAGCAGTCTAGCACTAGCGGGTGTCTACGGGGAGCTGTTTTTT
CDR3aa: CASSLALAGVYGELFF
abundance: NA
d_gene: TRBD2
j_gene: TRBJ2-2
v_gene: TRBV4-1

CDR3nt: TGTGCCAGCAGCTTGGGACAGGGGATTAATGAAAAACTGTTTTTT
CDR3aa: CASSLGQGINEKLFF
abundance: once
d_gene: TRBD1
j_gene: TRBJ1-4
v_gene: TRBV7-8

CDR3nt: TGTGCCAGCAGTTACGCAGGGCACTATGGCTACACCTTC
CDR3aa: CASSYAGHYGYTF
abundance: few
d_gene: NA
j_gene: TRBJ1-2
v_gene: TRBV6-5

CDR3nt: TGTGCCAGCAGCTCATACCAGGGCCATACTGAAGCTTTCTTT
CDR3aa: CASSSYQGHTEAFF
abundance: NA
d_gene: NA
j_gene: TRBJ1-1
v_gene: TRBV7-9

CDR3nt: TGTGCCAGCAGATCCCAAGGGGAAGCCAAAAACATTCAGTACTTC
CDR3aa: CASRSQGEAKNIQYF
abundance: NA
d_gene: NA
j_gene: TRBJ2-4
v_gene: TRBV6-6

CDR3nt: TGCGCCAGCAGCCAACCCACAGGTATGGGCGGCACTGAAGCTTTCTTT
CDR3aa: CASSQPTGMGGTEAFF
abundance: NA
d_gene: NA
j_gene: TRBJ1-1
v_gene: TRBV4-1

CDR3nt: TGTGCCAGCAGTCCATTCGGACGAGCCGGAGGGCACTATGGCTACACCTTC
CDR3aa: CASSPFGRAGGHYGYTF
abundance: NA
d_gene: NA
j_gene: TRBJ1-2
v_gene: TRBV6-6

CDR3nt: TGTGCCAGCAGCTTAAAAGGGACTAGCTCTGCAGATACGCAGTATTTT
CDR3aa: CASSLKGTSSADTQYF
abundance: NA
d_gene: TRBD2
j_gene: TRBJ2-3
v_gene: TRBV7-3

CDR3nt: TGTGCCAGCAGCCCTAGCGGGGGGGCCCGGGAGACCCAGTACTTC
CDR3aa: CASSPSGGARETQYF
abundance: NA
d_gene: TRBD2
j_gene: TRBJ2-5
v_gene: TRBV5-4

CDR3nt: TGTGCCAGCAGCCAAGGAGGGACAGGTGAAAAACTGTTTTTT
CDR3aa: CASSQGGTGEKLFF
abundance: once
d_gene: TRBD1
j_gene: TRBJ1-4
v_gene: TRBV3-1/TRBV3-2

CDR3nt: TGTGCCAGCAGCCAAGAACTCGGTAGCGGGGGCACGCTACAGTACCAAGAGACCCAGTACTTC
CDR3aa: CASSQELGSGGTLQYQETQYF
abundance: NA
d_gene: TRBD2
j_gene: TRBJ2-5
v_gene: TRBV4-2

CDR3nt: TGCGCCAGCAGCCAAGTCATAGGGGGCGAAGACTATGGCTACACCTTC
CDR3aa: CASSQVIGGEDYGYTF
abundance: NA
d_gene: TRBD1
j_gene: TRBJ1-2
v_gene: TRBV4-3

CDR3nt: TGTGCCAGCAGCTTTGCGGGGGGGCCTAACACAGATACGCAGTATTTT
CDR3aa: CASSFAGGPNTDTQYF
abundance: NA
d_gene: TRBD2
j_gene: TRBJ2-3
v_gene: TRBV7-2

CDR3nt: TGCGCCAGCAGCCAACTTGGAGCCCGGGGGGGCCTCTCCAATGAGCAGTTCTTC
CDR3aa: CASSQLGARGGLSNEQFF
abundance: NA
d_gene: TRBD2
j_gene: TRBJ2-1
v_gene: TRBV4-1

CDR3nt: TGTGCCAGCTCACCTCTGGAAATAGGGGATAATCCTTCGCATGGCTACACCTTC
CDR3aa: CASSPLEIGDNPSHGYTF
abundance: NA
d_gene: NA
j_gene: TRBJ1-2
v_gene: TRBV18

CDR3nt: TGTGCCAGCAGTGAGACAGGTGCCCAAGAGACCCAGTACTTC
CDR3aa: CASSETGAQETQYF
abundance: few
d_gene: NA
j_gene: TRBJ2-5
v_gene: TRBV6-1

CDR3nt: TGTGCCAGCAGCCACGGGGGAGGGAACTATGGCTACACCTTC
CDR3aa: CASSHGGGNYGYTF
abundance: NA
d_gene: NA
j_gene: TRBJ1-2
v_gene: TRBV3-1/TRBV3-2

CDR3nt: TGCGCCAGCAGCTCGGTAGGGGAAGCCCTCCACTTT
CDR3aa: CASSSVGEALHF
abundance: NA
d_gene: NA
j_gene: TRBJ1-6
v_gene: TRBV5-1

CDR3nt: TGCGCCAGCAGCTTGTCTCCTGGCGAGGCCCTCACCGGGGAGCTGTTTTTT
CDR3aa: CASSLSPGEALTGELFF
abundance: NA
d_gene: NA
j_gene: TRBJ2-2
v_gene: TRBV5-1

CDR3nt: TGTGCCAGCAGCTCAGTGAGGGGAAACACCATATATTTT
CDR3aa: CASSSVRGNTIYF
abundance: once
d_gene: NA
j_gene: TRBJ1-3
v_gene: TRBV11-2

CDR3nt: TGTGCCAGCAGCTTAGGGCCGGGGGGGACTCAAGAGACCCAGTACTTC
CDR3aa: CASSLGPGGTQETQYF
abundance: NA
d_gene: TRBD2
j_gene: TRBJ2-5
v_gene: TRBV7-2

CDR3nt: TGTGCCAGCAGCGCTCAGGGACAGGGCCACGAGCAGTACTTC
CDR3aa: CASSAQGQGHEQYF
abundance: NA
d_gene: TRBD1
j_gene: TRBJ2-7
v_gene: TRBV7-2

CDR3nt: TGCGCCAGCAGCTTGGGGACAGGGCTCAATGAAAAACTGTTTTTT
CDR3aa: CASSLGTGLNEKLFF
abundance: NA
d_gene: TRBD1
j_gene: TRBJ1-4
v_gene: TRBV5-1

CDR3nt: TGTGCCAGAACCGGGACAGACTTAAACATTCAGTACTTC
CDR3aa: CARTGTDLNIQYF
abundance: few
d_gene: NA
j_gene: TRBJ2-4
v_gene: TRBV7-5

CDR3nt: TGTGCCAGCAGCCAAGATATAGGAGGTTATGGCTACACCTTC
CDR3aa: CASSQDIGGYGYTF
abundance: few
d_gene: NA
j_gene: TRBJ1-2
v_gene: TRBV3-1/TRBV3-2

CDR3nt: TGTGCCAGCTCACCACCTAGCGGGGTCCAAGAGACCCAGTACTTC
CDR3aa: CASSPPSGVQETQYF
abundance: NA
d_gene: TRBD2
j_gene: TRBJ2-5
v_gene: TRBV18

CDR3nt: TGTGCCAGCAGCTCGGAAATGGTCGGGGAGAACACTGAAGCTTTCTTT
CDR3aa: CASSSEMVGENTEAFF
abundance: NA
d_gene: NA
j_gene: TRBJ1-1
v_gene: TRBV3-1/TRBV3-2

CDR3nt: TGTGCCAGCAGCTTAGCCGGGAACTATGGCTACACCTTC
CDR3aa: CASSLAGNYGYTF
abundance: few
d_gene: NA
j_gene: TRBJ1-2
v_gene: TRBV7-8

CDR3nt: TGTGCCAGCAGCTTCGGGACGGGGGACTCTGGAAACACCATATATTTT
CDR3aa: CASSFGTGDSGNTIYF
abundance: NA
d_gene: NA
j_gene: TRBJ1-3
v_gene: TRBV11-1

CDR3nt: TGTGCCAGCAGCACCAGGGGACCTGGAAACACCATATATTTT
CDR3aa: CASSTRGPGNTIYF
abundance: NA
d_gene: NA
j_gene: TRBJ1-3
v_gene: TRBV3-1/TRBV3-2

CDR3nt: TGTGCCAGCACCCTCGGGTACACCGGCTACGAGCAGTACTTC
CDR3aa: CASTLGYTGYEQYF
abundance: NA
d_gene: NA
j_gene: TRBJ2-7
v_gene: TRBV28

CDR3nt: TGTGCCAGCAGTGTCGGGACAGCCCCGGGAGCCGGGGAGCTGTTTTTT
CDR3aa: CASSVGTAPGAGELFF
abundance: NA
d_gene: NA
j_gene: TRBJ2-2
v_gene: TRBV6-4

CDR3nt: TGTGCCAGCAGATCAGGACTGGGAAGTGGTGCCTACGAGCAGTACTTC
CDR3aa: CASRSGLGSGAYEQYF
abundance: NA
d_gene: NA
j_gene: TRBJ2-7
v_gene: TRBV28

CDR3nt: TGTGCCAGCACGCAGCGGGGGGGCTTGGCCGGGGAGCTGTTTTTT
CDR3aa: CASTQRGGLAGELFF
abundance: NA
d_gene: TRBD2
j_gene: TRBJ2-2
v_gene: TRBV11-2

CDR3nt: TGCAGCGGGGGCGAGGACAGGGACTACGAGCAGTACTTC
CDR3aa: CSGGEDRDYEQYF
abundance: NA
d_gene: TRBD1
j_gene: TRBJ2-7
v_gene: TRBV29-1

CDR3nt: TGTGCCAGCAGTTTATCGGCGGCAGCGTATAATTCACCCCTCCACTTT
CDR3aa: CASSLSAAAYNSPLHF
abundance: NA
d_gene: NA
j_gene: TRBJ1-6
v_gene: TRBV27

CDR3nt: TGTGCCAGCAGCAAAGTTCACAGATGGTCCTACGAGCAGTACTTC
CDR3aa: CASSKVHRWSYEQYF
abundance: NA
d_gene: NA
j_gene: TRBJ2-7
v_gene: TRBV21-1